Reported below is one T cell receptor beta chain. The antigen is unknown. The PCR made use of 60 Vbeta and 13 Jbeta primers. Profiling relied on immunoSEQ multiplex PCR, and the TCRdb table lists in-frame clones only, not all of them. The profile shows approximately 180,000 clones, roughly 80% of them singletons. The CDR3 runs 13 residues. The germline V and J ends were trimmed by 3 bases and 3 bases, with 9 bases remaining between them. Germline V gene sequence: CDR1 MGHRA, CDR2 YSYEKL. The sample belongs to a study of cytomegalovirus exposure and HLA in healthy donors. Study background: Among some 400 genotyped donors, 65% to 90% fell in the Caucasian-associated ancestry cluster. Study-level points and caveats: TCR beta V segments were, for the most part, productive about 87% or about 30% of the time in an earlier analysis. CMV serostatus stood as the only immune exposure information on hand.

The V and J genes are TRBV4-1 and TRBJ2-7; tentative D call: TRBD1 (5 bases). What was sequenced was PBMCs. This TCR came from a woman between 18 and 29 years old in good health and CMV-seropositive. CDR3 protein: CASSHPRGYEQYF. In nucleotides, the CDR3 is TGCGCCAGCAGCCATCCAAGGGGCTACGAGCAGTACTTC.